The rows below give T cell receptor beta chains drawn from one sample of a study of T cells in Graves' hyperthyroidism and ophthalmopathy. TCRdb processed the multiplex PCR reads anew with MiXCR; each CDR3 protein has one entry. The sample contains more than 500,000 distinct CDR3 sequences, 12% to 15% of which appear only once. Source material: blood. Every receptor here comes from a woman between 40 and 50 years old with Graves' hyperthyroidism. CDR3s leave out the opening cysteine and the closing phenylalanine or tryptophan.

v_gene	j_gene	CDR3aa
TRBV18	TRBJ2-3	ASSPDRDTQY
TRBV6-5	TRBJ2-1	ASSYSGGRGNEQF
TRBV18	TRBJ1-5	ASSPPPGRGYSNQPQH
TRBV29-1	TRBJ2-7	SVEAGTGSSEQY
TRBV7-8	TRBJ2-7	ASSPARQIHSYEQY
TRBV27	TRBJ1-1	ASRIGLTNTEAF
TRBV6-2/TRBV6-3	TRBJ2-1	ASSYGGGPNNEQF
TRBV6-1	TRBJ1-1	ASSSTGTGGSEAF
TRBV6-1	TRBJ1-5	ASRSRQGHQH
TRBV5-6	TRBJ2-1	ASSLEGKRNEQF
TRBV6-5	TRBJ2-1	ASSYRGEQF
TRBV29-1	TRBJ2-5	SVEEGLLGLRQETQY
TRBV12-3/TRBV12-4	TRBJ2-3	ASSTGTDTQY
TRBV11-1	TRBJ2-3	ASSYTGQTTDTQY
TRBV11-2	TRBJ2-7	ASSLQQGYEQY
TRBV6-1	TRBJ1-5	ASSPLWGNQPQH
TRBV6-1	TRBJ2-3	ASSEISGAGVTDTQY
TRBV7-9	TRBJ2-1	ASRVGDNEQF
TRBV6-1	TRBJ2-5	ASSEGLAGRQETQY
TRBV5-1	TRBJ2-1	ASSLEGGGSYNEQF
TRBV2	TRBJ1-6	ASSGDSHNSPLH
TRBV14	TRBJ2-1	ASSQVLASYNEQF
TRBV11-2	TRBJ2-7	ASSSIRDSYEQY
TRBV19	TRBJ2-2	ASSKVRTLENTGELF
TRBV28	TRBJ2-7	ASREGITSPYEQY
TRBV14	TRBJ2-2	ASSQFTGAGPGELF
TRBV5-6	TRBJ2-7	ASNRGSYEQY
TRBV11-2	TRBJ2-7	ASSLEVAGGSYEQY
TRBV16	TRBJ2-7	ASSQLGAGFYEQY
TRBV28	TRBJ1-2	ASSLKGDRVYGYT
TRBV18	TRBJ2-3	ASSPIKSTDTQY
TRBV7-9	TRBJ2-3	ASSLAAGGVMSTDTQY
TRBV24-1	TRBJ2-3	ATSRTASTDTQY
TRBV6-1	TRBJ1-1	ASSEKPGVAGTEAF
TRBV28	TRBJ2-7	ASSPGAGAGYEQY
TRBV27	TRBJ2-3	ASKILAGVEDTQY